This passage covers 14 T cell receptor beta chains from one sample sequenced in a study of human T cells and chemical hapten exposure. TCRdb re-derived calls from the RACE reads in MiXCR, one entry per CDR3 protein. Of about 350,000 distinct CDR3 sequences in the sample, just under 6.5% were seen once. Time point indicated: patch test 2, 6 weeks after DPC sensitization. Indicated treatment: therapeutic diphenylcyclopropenone sensitization with weekly scalp DPC. The sequenced sample was whole blood, obtained in connection with sensitization to the hapten diphenylcyclopropenone (DPC). The receptors stem from a woman between 18 and 30 years old with alopecia areata. Some clones in this sample may be carry-over from other donors' samples.

This clonotype has ten or more counts. The chain employs TRBV12-3 or TRBV12-4 and TRBJ2-3, with D maybe TRBD2 (6 bases). This CDR3 region has 14 residues. The V gene lost 7 bases and the J gene lost 3 bases, with 14 bases spanning the gap. In DNA, the CDR3 is TGTGCCAGCATTACCGGGACTCGAACAGATACGCAGTATTTT. This sequence encodes CASITGTRTDTQYF.

This clonotype has only a few counts. The chain has TRBV27 and TRBJ2-7; 7 bases are a match to TRBD2. Trimming at V came to 0 bases and at J to 2 bases, leaving 4 bases not matched to a gene. The CDR3 loop spans 15 amino acids. From germline, CDR1 is MNHEY and CDR2 SMNVEV (reference sequence). Here the CDR3 DNA reads TGTGCCAGCAGTTTATCGGGGGGGGTGACCTACGAGCAGTACTTC. Encoded protein: CASSLSGGVTYEQYF.

This clonotype has ten or more counts. The chain is built from TRBV29-1 and TRBJ2-3; the D gene is possibly TRBD2 (6 bases). Germline CDR1 and CDR2: SQVTM and ANQGSEA. Trimming took 6 bases from V and 4 from J, leaving 20 bases between them. This CDR3 has 15 amino acids. The CDR3 sequence is CSVGGLPMGADTQYF. As DNA, the CDR3 is TGCAGCGTGGGGGGACTTCCAATGGGAGCAGATACGCAGTATTTT.

There are a few counts of this clonotype. CDR3 sequence reads: CSARGPVTKPGDTQYF. For the CDR3, the DNA is TGCAGTGCTAGAGGCCCCGTGACCAAACCTGGGGATACGCAGTATTTT. The chain carries TRBV20-1 and TRBJ2-3; no clear D gene. Trimming cost V 1 base and J 6 bases, with 20 bases left between them. The CDR3 consists of 16 residues. Germline values: CDR1 DFQATT, CDR2 SNEGSKA (reference sequence).

This clonotype was seen ten or more times. The chain is built from TRBV5-1 and TRBJ2-3; 8 nucleotides line up with TRBD2. V lost 5 bases, J lost 3 bases, and 14 bases stayed unmatched. Germline CDR1 SGHRS, CDR2 YFSETQ. The CDR3 consists of 17 residues. The CDR3 protein is CASSGGLLAVMTDTQYF. The CDR3 DNA sequence: TGCGCCAGCAGTGGGGGGTTACTAGCGGTGATGACAGATACGCAGTATTTT.

This clonotype has ten or more counts. The chain joins TRBV7-3 to TRBJ2-1, with 14 bases that match TRBD2. The V and J ends lost 6 bases and 8 bases, in that order; junction bases with no gene match: 6. The germline gives CDR1 SGHTA, CDR2 FQGTGA. This CDR3 spans 15 amino acids. CDR3 DNA sequence: TGTGCCAGCAGTCGAGGACTAGCGGGGGGCTATGAGCAGTTCTTC. Translated: CASSRGLAGGYEQFF.

This clonotype was detected only a few times. The gene calls are TRBV4-1 and TRBJ2-7; D possibly corresponds to TRBD1 (6 bases). The germline V gene encodes CDR1 MGHRA and CDR2 YSYEKL. V lost 3 bases to trimming and J lost 0 bases, with 15 bases between them. The length of the CDR3 is 16 residues. CDR3 sequence reads: CASSHRQDLSSYEQYF. The CDR3 DNA reads TGCGCCAGCAGCCACAGACAGGACCTGAGCTCCTACGAGCAGTACTTC.

The chain uses TRBV10-3 and TRBJ2-3; 12 nucleotides line up with TRBD2. CDR1 is ENHRY and CDR2 is SYGVKD in the germline V gene. The CDR3 runs to 15 residues. Trimming took 1 base from V and 10 from J; bases not matched to a gene: 6. The CDR3 coding sequence is TGTGCCATCAGTGAGTTGGCTAGCGGGGGGGCGGCGCAGTATTTT. Its translation: CAISELASGGAAQYF.

This clonotype has a count of ten or more. CDR3: CASSHRQAANYGYTF. DNA of the CDR3: TGTGCCAGCAGTCATAGACAGGCGGCTAACTATGGCTACACCTTC. The V gene is TRBV5-4, the J gene TRBJ1-2, with D perhaps matching TRBD1 (6 bases). Germline assignment: CDR1 SGHNT and CDR2 YYREEE (reference sequence). V lost 5 bases to trimming and J lost 0 bases, with 14 bases between them. The CDR3 is made up of 15 amino acids.

The chain joins TRBV5-1 to TRBJ1-5; TRBD1 is a possible D gene (5 bases). With 4 bases removed from V and 4 bases from J, the gap between germline ends came to 21 bases. This CDR3 region has 17 residues. Germline lookup yields CDR1 SGHRS and CDR2 YFSETQ. The CDR3 reads CASSAGRVDFWNQPQHF. The CDR3 bases are TGCGCCAGCAGCGCGGGACGGGTCGACTTTTGGAATCAGCCCCAGCATTTT.

This clonotype was detected a few times. J is TRBJ2-5 and V is TRBV7-3; a possible D gene is TRBD1 (5 bases). The V end lost 5 bases, the J end lost 2 bases, and 15 bases lay between the germline ends. CDR1 SGHTA and CDR2 FQGTGA come from the germline V gene. The CDR3 loop spans 15 amino acids. The CDR3 sequence is CASSTRPTAQETQYF. The CDR3 nucleotides read TGTGCCAGCAGCACCAGACCGACAGCGCAAGAGACCCAGTACTTC.

This clonotype has at least ten counts. J is TRBJ1-2 and V is TRBV11-2, with D unclear. This CDR3 spans 14 amino acids. V gave up 4 bases and J gave up 3 bases, with 12 bases separating them. CDR1 and CDR2 from the germline V gene are SGHAT and FQNNGV. Here the CDR3 DNA reads TGTGCCAGCAGCTCATACACATTTCACTATGGCTACACCTTC. This codes for CASSSYTFHYGYTF.

This clonotype has ten or more counts. The V and J genes are TRBV7-9 and TRBJ2-6; no clear D gene. The CDR3 spans 14 residues. Trimming pared 3 bases from V and 2 bases from J, leaving 5 bases between. Germline V CDR1 and CDR2: SEHNR, FQNEAQ (reference sequence). The CDR3 here is CASSFSPGANVLTF. Here the CDR3 DNA reads TGTGCCAGCAGCTTTTCTCCTGGGGCCAACGTCCTGACTTTC.

V gene TRBV3-1 combines with J gene TRBJ1-2, with D uncertain. The CDR3 is 14 amino acids. Per germline, CDR1 LGHDT and CDR2 YNNKEL (reference sequence). V lost 2 bases and J 2 bases, leaving 9 bases between the germline ends. In nucleotides, the CDR3 is TGTGCCAGCAGCCAAACGACGGTCAACTATGGCTACACCTTC. This gives the protein CASSQTTVNYGYTF.